The 24 T cell receptor beta chains listed next were all sequenced from one sample in a study of blood T cell repertoires in COVID-19 (dated by TCRdb to the early 2020s). Library creation used the immunoSEQ multiplex PCR assay. Here the immuneACCESS table is served through TCRdb, limited to in-frame sequences with V and J called. Missing clones are a known gap in these copies; in checked studies unresolved V genes cover under half, and the rest lacks a known reason. Recorded for this sample are around 150,000 clones; around 80% of them occurred a single time. The ten largest clones capture about 3.9% of the sample. Sequenced sample: peripheral blood. The receptors stem from a man aged 60 to 69 with acute or convalescent COVID-19.

This clone came up a few times. This sequence joins TRBV24-1 and TRBJ2-2; TRBD1 might be the D (6 bases). Germline-derived CDR1 and CDR2 are KGHDR and SFDVKD. Trimming removed 6 bases at V and 6 bases at J, with 13 bases between. The CDR3 totals 14 residues. Here the CDR3 DNA reads TGTGCCACCAGTCTCAGGGGTGGACCCGGGGAGCTGTTTTTT. Translating it yields CATSLRGGPGELFF.

This clone was found a few times. The chain couples TRBV27 to TRBJ2-7; 9 bases map to TRBD1. Germline assignment: CDR1 MNHEY and CDR2 SMNVEV (reference sequence). The V and J ends lost 5 bases and 2 bases, in that order; junction bases with no gene match: 19. CDR3 size: 19 residues. CDR3 nucleotides: TGTGCCAGCAGTCAGACCGGGACAGGGAGGGATTGGATGACCTACGAGCAGTACTTC. Its translation: CASSQTGTGRDWMTYEQYF.

This clone was seen a few times. The gene calls are TRBV5-4 and TRBJ2-5; a weak D match, TRBD1 (8 bases). The V gene's germline CDR1 is SGHNT and CDR2 YYREEE (reference sequence). V was cut by 5 bases and J by 2 bases, with 16 bases left in between. The CDR3 is 15 amino acids. CDR3 sequence (DNA): TGTGCCAGCAGTAGGGGGGGGACAGGTCAAGAGACCCAGTACTTC. This codes for CASSRGGTGQETQYF.

The chain combines TRBV6-5 with TRBJ1-1; D remains unclear. The V gene's germline CDR1 is MNHEY and CDR2 SVGAGI. The CDR3 runs to 14 residues. V lost 8 bases and J 0 bases, leaving 13 bases between the germline ends. The CDR3 spells CASQPVELNTEAFF. CDR3 in DNA: TGTGCCAGCCAACCGGTGGAGTTGAACACTGAAGCTTTCTTT.

The CDR3 reads CASSLGWTSPTQYF. The CDR3, as DNA: TGTGCCAGCAGCTTAGGATGGACTAGTCCTACGCAGTATTTT. The chain combines TRBV7-2 with TRBJ2-3, with 7 nucleotides matching TRBD2. Germline lookup yields CDR1 SGHTA and CDR2 FQGNSA. CDR3 size: 14 residues. The J segment lost 8 bases and the V segment lost 1 base, leaving 6 bases of the junction unmatched.

V gene TRBV6-5 combines with J gene TRBJ1-4, with D possibly being TRBD1 (5 bases). This CDR3 spans 15 amino acids. V lost 2 bases to trimming and J lost 10 bases, with 17 bases between them. Germline V CDR1 and CDR2: MNHEY, SVGAGI. The CDR3 DNA reads TGTGCCAGCAGTTACCGACAGACCCCGACGGCAAAACTGTTTTTT. This sequence encodes CASSYRQTPTAKLFF.

The chain has TRBV29-1 and TRBJ2-5; a weak D match, TRBD2 (6 bases). V was cut by 4 bases and J by 2 bases, with 8 bases left in between. Germline V gives CDR1 SQVTM, CDR2 ANQGSEA. The CDR3 is made up of 12 amino acids. The CDR3 nucleotides read TGCAGCGTTGGGACTACTCAAGAGACCCAGTACTTC. Encoded protein: CSVGTTQETQYF.

This chain's CDR3 is CASSRAETANYGYTF. DNA for the CDR3: TGTGCCAGCAGCCGGGCGGAGACAGCTAACTATGGCTACACCTTC. V is TRBV2 and J is TRBJ1-2; possible D gene TRBD1, 5 bases. V lost 6 bases and J lost 0, with 14 bases in between. CDR1 SNHLY and CDR2 FYNNEI come from the germline V gene. CDR3 size: 15 residues.

J is TRBJ2-7 and V is TRBV10-3; 11 bases map to TRBD2. The CDR3 sequence is 15 residues long. The V and J ends lost 3 bases and 2 bases, in that order; junction bases with no gene match: 3. Germline lookup yields CDR1 ENHRY and CDR2 SYGVKD. The CDR3 region has the DNA TGTGCCATCAGTGACCTAGCGGGAGGACCCTACGAGCAGTACTTC. Amino acid sequence: CAISDLAGGPYEQYF.

The CDR3 sequence: CASSQASSGLRNYEQYF. Here the CDR3 DNA reads TGTGCCAGCAGCCAAGCCTCCAGCGGACTAAGAAATTACGAGCAGTACTTC. This chain uses TRBV3-1 (or the pseudogene TRBV3-2) with TRBJ2-7, with D possibly being TRBD2 (6 bases). V gave up 1 base and J gave up 4 bases, with 20 bases separating them. The CDR3 has 17 amino acids. Germline V CDR1 and CDR2: LGHDT, YNNKEL (reference sequence).

The chain has TRBV10-3 and TRBJ1-5, with D unclear. V was pared by 2 bases and J by 0 bases, with 8 bases between. CDR3 size: 15 residues. Germline loops: CDR1 ENHRY, CDR2 SYGVKD. The CDR3, as DNA: TGTGCCATCAGTGAGGGAGAGAATAGCAATCAGCCCCAGCATTTT. Its protein is CAISEGENSNQPQHF.

This clone was observed a few times. Other DNA sequences within the sample encode an identical CDR3. The V gene is TRBV30, the J gene TRBJ1-1; D gene uncertain. Germline V gene sequence: CDR1 GTSNPN, CDR2 SVGIG (reference sequence). V dropped 0 bases and J dropped 2 bases, with 7 bases sitting between them. This CDR3 has 13 amino acids. In DNA form, the CDR3 reads TGTGCCTGGAGTGTACCAGTAAACACTGAAGCTTTCTTT. This gives the protein CAWSVPVNTEAFF.

The chain carries TRBV29-1 and TRBJ2-5; 8 bases map to TRBD1. The CDR3 is 14 residues long. V lost 7 bases, J lost 0 bases, and 7 bases stayed unmatched. Germline CDR1 is SQVTM and CDR2 is ANQGSEA. The CDR3 region has the DNA TGCAGCGCCTTGACAGGGGTGTACCAAGAGACCCAGTACTTC. Translating it yields CSALTGVYQETQYF.

This clone was counted only a few times. The J gene is TRBJ1-3, the V gene TRBV5-4; D remains unclear. Per germline, CDR1 SGHNT and CDR2 YYREEE (reference sequence). Trimming shortened V by 0 bases and J by 2 bases, and 3 bases separated the two germline ends. CDR3 length: 13 residues. CDR3 DNA: TGTGCCAGCAGCTTGGATACTGGAAACACCATATATTTT. Encoded protein: CASSLDTGNTIYF.

The rearrangement joins TRBV7-8 to TRBJ1-5; TRBD1 might be the D (5 bases). CDR3 length: 16 amino acids. The germline V gene encodes CDR1 SGHVS and CDR2 FQNEAQ. Trimming left V 0 bases short and J 7 bases short, with 16 bases between. The chain's CDR3 is CASSLAQGSARQPQHF. The CDR3 region has the DNA TGTGCCAGCAGCTTAGCGCAGGGATCAGCTCGGCAGCCCCAGCATTTT.

V and J are TRBV19 and TRBJ1-1; no firm D call. Germline CDR1 and CDR2: LNHDA and SQIVND (reference sequence). Trimming cost V 4 bases and J 1 base, with 10 bases left between them. There are 14 residues in the CDR3. The CDR3 DNA reads TGTGCCAGTAGTACCATAGACAAGAACACTGAAGCTTTCTTT. As protein: CASSTIDKNTEAFF.

J is TRBJ2-2 and V is TRBV30; D is uncertain. The V gene's germline CDR1 is GTSNPN and CDR2 SVGIG (reference sequence). The CDR3 contains 13 residues. V was pared by 0 bases and J by 5 bases, with 7 bases between. CDR3 loop: CAWSVRVTGELFF. The DNA for the CDR3 is TGTGCCTGGAGTGTACGGGTTACCGGGGAGCTGTTTTTT.

This chain links TRBV28 with TRBJ1-1; D is possibly TRBD1 (6 bases). The CDR3 length is 14 residues. Germline V gives CDR1 MDHEN, CDR2 SYDVKM. The germline V and J ends were trimmed by 2 bases and 2 bases, with 9 bases remaining between them. CDR3 coding DNA: TGTGCCAGCAGTTTACTCAGGGGAAACACTGAAGCTTTCTTT. Amino acids: CASSLLRGNTEAFF.

The rearrangement links TRBV5-1 to TRBJ2-1; 8 bases are shared with TRBD2. V lost 3 bases to trimming and J lost 4 bases; unmatched junction nucleotides: 3. Germline values: CDR1 SGHRS, CDR2 YFSETQ. This CDR3 has 14 amino acids. The DNA for the CDR3 is TGCGCCAGCAGCTCGGGACTAGTATACAATGAGCAGTTCTTC. Encoded protein: CASSSGLVYNEQFF.

This chain uses TRBV3-1 (or the pseudogene TRBV3-2) with TRBJ2-3, with TRBD2 matching over 10 bases. The CDR3 extends over 16 amino acids. J was trimmed by 3 bases and V by 3 bases; bases with no gene match: 6. Germline V gene data show CDR1 as LGHDT and CDR2 as YNNKEL (reference sequence). CDR3 sequence reads: CASSQNRAGGTDTQYF. CDR3 DNA: TGTGCCAGCAGCCAGAACAGAGCGGGGGGGACAGATACGCAGTATTTT.

The rearrangement joins TRBV19 to TRBJ1-5; 8 bases are a match to TRBD1. The CDR3 contains 15 residues. J was trimmed by 2 bases and V by 6 bases; bases with no gene match: 6. Germline CDR1 reads LNHDA; CDR2 reads SQIVND (reference sequence). The CDR3 bases are TGTGCCAGTAGGGGAACAGGGGGAGGCAATCAGCCCCAGCATTTT. Translating it yields CASRGTGGGNQPQHF.

The chain has TRBV25-1 and TRBJ1-6; 7 positions agree with TRBD1. The trim removed 3 bases at V and 0 bases at J, leaving 2 bases unmatched. Per the germline V gene, CDR1 is MGHDK and CDR2 is SYGVNS. The CDR3 has 16 residues. DNA of the CDR3: TGTGCCAGCAGTGACGGGACAGTCTCCTATAATTCACCCCTCCACTTT. Translation gives CASSDGTVSYNSPLHF.

CDR3 DNA sequence: TGCGCCAGCAGTGAGTCGGGTCTAGCGGGAAGCTCTGGGGCCAACGTCCTGACTTTC. Its protein product is CASSESGLAGSSGANVLTF. This chain joins TRBV10-1 and TRBJ2-6, with 9 bases matching TRBD2. The V gene end was trimmed by 0 bases and the J gene end by 0 bases; junction bases not matched to a gene: 6. From germline, CDR1 is WNHNN and CDR2 SYGVQD (reference sequence). CDR3 length equals 19 residues.

The CDR3 sequence: CASSLSAVNGYTF. CDR3 nucleotides: TGTGCCAGCAGTTTATCGGCGGTGAATGGCTACACCTTC. The chain links TRBV27 to TRBJ1-2; D gene unclear. V lost 0 bases to trimming and J lost 6 bases, with 8 bases between them. Germline CDR1 reads MNHEY; CDR2 reads SMNVEV (reference sequence). This CDR3 region has 13 residues.